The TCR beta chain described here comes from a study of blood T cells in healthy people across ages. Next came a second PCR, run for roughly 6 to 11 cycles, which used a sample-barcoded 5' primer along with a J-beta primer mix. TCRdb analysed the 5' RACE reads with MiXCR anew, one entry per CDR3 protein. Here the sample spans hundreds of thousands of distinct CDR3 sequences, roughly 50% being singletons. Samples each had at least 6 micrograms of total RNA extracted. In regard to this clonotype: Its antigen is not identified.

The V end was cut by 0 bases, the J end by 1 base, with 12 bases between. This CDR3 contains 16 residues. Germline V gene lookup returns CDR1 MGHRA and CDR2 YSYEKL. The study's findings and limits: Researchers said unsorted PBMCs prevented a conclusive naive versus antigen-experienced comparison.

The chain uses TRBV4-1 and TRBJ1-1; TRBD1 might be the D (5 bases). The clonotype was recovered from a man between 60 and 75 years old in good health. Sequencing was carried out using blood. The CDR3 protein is CASSQDVGTGNTEAFF. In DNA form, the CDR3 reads TGCGCCAGCAGCCAAGATGTAGGAACAGGGAACACTGAAGCTTTCTTT.